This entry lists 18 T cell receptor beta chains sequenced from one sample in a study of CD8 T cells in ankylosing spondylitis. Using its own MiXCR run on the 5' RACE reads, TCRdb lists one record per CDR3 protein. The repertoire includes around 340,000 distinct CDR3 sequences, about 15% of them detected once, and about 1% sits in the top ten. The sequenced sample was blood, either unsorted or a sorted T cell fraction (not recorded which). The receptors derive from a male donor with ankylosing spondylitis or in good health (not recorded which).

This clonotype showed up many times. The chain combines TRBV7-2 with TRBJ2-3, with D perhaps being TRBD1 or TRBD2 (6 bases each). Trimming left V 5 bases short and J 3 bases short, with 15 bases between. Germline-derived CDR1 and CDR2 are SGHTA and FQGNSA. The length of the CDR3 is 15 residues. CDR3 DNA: TGTGCCAGCAGCCTACAGGGCGGGGTGACAGATACGCAGTATTTT. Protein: CASSLQGGVTDTQYF.

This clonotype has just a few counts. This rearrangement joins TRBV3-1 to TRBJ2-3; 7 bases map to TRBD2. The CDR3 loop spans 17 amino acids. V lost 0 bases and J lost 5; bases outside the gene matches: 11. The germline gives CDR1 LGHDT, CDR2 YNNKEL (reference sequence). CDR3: CASSQEVLASGGDTQYF. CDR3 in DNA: TGTGCCAGCAGCCAAGAAGTCCTGGCTAGCGGAGGAGATACGCAGTATTTT.

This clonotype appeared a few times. The CDR3 region is CASSETAGRNTIYF. DNA of the CDR3: TGTGCCAGCAGTGAAACCGCGGGAAGGAACACCATATATTTT. The V call is TRBV2, the J call TRBJ1-3, with unresolved D. The CDR3 sequence is 14 residues long. Looked up from germline, CDR1 is SNHLY and CDR2 is FYNNEI. Trimming removed 2 bases at V and 7 bases at J, with 12 bases between. Full variable domain (missing parts from reference TRBV2 and TRBJ1-3): EPEVTQTPSHQVTQMGQEVILRCVPISNHLYFYWYRQILGQKVEFLVSFYNNEISEKSEIFDDQFSVERPDGSNFTLKIRSTKLEDSAMYFCASSETAGRNTIYFGEGSWLTVV.

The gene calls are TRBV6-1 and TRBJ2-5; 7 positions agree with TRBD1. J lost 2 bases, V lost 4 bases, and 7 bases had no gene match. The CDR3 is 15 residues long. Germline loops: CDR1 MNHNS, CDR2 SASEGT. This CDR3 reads CASSVTGWGQETQYF. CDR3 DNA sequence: TGTGCCAGCAGTGTGACAGGGTGGGGGCAAGAGACCCAGTACTTC.

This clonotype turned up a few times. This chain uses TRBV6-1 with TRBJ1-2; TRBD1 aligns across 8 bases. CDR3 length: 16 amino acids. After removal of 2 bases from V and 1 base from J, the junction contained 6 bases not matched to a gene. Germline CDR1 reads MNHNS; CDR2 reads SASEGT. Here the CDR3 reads CASSERRTGSNYGYTF. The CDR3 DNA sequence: TGTGCCAGCAGTGAACGACGGACAGGGAGTAACTATGGCTACACCTTC.

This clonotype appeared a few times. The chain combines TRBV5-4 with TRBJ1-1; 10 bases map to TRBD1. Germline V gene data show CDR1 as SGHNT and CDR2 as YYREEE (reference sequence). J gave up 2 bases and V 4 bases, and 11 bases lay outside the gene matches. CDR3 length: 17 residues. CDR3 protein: CASSLPFGQGGNTEAFF. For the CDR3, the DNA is TGTGCCAGCAGCCTCCCATTCGGACAGGGGGGTAACACTGAAGCTTTCTTT.

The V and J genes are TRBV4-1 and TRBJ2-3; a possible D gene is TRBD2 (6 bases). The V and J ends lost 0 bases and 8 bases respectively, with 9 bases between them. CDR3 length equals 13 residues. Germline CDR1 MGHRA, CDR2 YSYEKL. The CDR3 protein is CASSQDWRGTQYF. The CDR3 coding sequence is TGCGCCAGCAGCCAAGATTGGAGGGGTACGCAGTATTTT.

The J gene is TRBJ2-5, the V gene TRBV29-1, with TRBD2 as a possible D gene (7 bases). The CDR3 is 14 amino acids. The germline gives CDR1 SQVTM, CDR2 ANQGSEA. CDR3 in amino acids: CTTGGGRRGGTQYF. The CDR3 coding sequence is TGCACCACTGGAGGCGGGAGAAGGGGGGGGACCCAGTACTTC.

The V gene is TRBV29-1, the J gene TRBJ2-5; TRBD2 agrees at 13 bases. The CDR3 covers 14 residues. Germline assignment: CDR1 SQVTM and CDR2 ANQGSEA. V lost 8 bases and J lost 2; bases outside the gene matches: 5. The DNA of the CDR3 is TGCAGCACCCCACTAGCGGGGGGGCAAGAGACCCAGTACTTC. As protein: CSTPLAGGQETQYF.

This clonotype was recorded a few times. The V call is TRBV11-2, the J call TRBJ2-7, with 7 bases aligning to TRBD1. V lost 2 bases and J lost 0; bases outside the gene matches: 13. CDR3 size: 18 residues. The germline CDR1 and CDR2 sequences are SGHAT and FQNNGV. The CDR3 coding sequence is TGTGCCAGCAGCTTAATGGTTGGAGGACAGGTTTACTCCTACGAGCAGTACTTC. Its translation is CASSLMVGGQVYSYEQYF.

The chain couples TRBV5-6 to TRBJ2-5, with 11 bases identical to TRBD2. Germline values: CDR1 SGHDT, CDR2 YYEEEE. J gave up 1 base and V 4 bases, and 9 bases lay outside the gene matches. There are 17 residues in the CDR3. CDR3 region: CASSTELAGEFQETQYF. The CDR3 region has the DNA TGTGCCAGCAGCACAGAACTAGCGGGGGAATTCCAAGAGACCCAGTACTTC.

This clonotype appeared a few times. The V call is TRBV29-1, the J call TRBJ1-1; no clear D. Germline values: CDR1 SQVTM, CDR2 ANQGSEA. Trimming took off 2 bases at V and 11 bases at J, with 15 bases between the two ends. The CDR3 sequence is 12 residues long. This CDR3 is CSVEKERLGAFF. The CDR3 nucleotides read TGCAGCGTTGAAAAGGAACGGCTGGGGGCTTTCTTT.

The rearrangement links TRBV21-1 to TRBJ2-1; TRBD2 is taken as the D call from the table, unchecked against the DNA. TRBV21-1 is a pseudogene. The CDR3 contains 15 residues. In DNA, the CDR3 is TGTGCCAGCAGCAATCTAGCGGGGGGTAGTAATGAGCAGTTCTTC. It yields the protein CASSNLAGGSNEQFF.

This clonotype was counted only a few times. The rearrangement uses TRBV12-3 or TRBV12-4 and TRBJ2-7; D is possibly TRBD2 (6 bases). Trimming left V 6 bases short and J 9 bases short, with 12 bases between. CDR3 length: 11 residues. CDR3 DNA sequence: TGTGCCAGCAGCACAACTAGCCTGCAGTACTTC. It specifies CASSTTSLQYF.

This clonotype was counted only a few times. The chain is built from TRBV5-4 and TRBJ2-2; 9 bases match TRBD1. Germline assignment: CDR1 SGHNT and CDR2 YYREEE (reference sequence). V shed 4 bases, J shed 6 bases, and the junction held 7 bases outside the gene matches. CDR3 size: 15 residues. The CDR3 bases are TGTGCCAGCAGCGTCGACAGGGGGTGGTCCGGGGAGCTGTTTTTT. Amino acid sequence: CASSVDRGWSGELFF.

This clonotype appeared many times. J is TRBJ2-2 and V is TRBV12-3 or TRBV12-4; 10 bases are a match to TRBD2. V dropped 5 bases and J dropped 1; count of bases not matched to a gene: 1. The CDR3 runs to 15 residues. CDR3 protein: CASSRLAGNTGELFF. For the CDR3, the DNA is TGTGCCAGCAGTCGACTAGCGGGGAACACCGGGGAGCTGTTTTTT.

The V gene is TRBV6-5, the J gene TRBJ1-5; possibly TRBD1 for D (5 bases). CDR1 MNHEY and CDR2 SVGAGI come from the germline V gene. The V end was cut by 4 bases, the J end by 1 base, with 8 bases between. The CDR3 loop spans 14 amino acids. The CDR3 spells CASSFQGSNQPQHF. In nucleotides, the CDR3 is TGTGCCAGCAGTTTTCAGGGCAGCAATCAGCCCCAGCATTTT.

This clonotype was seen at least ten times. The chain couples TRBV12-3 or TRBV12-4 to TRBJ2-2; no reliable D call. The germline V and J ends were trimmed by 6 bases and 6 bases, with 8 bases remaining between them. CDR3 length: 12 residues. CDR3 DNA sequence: TGTGCCAGCAGCCTAACAGCCGGGGAGCTGTTTTTT. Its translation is CASSLTAGELFF.